This T cell receptor beta chain emerged from a study of long-term antiretroviral therapy in people with HIV. This CDR3 contains 16 residues. Unmatched junction bases numbered 10, after V lost 4 bases and J lost 7 bases. Per the germline V gene, CDR1 is SGHTA and CDR2 is FQGNSA. The authors ran the immunoSEQ assay, v3.0, at survey level. Samples were sequenced targeting 40,000-50,000 T-cell genomes each. Using immunoSEQ multiplex PCR, the repertoire was profiled, and TCRdb retains in-frame clones only, with some absent. The repertoire consists of fewer than 30,000 clones, with roughly 89% occurring once and the leading ten covering 8% to 9.5%.

Sequences were derived from unsorted PBMCs, sampled 1.8 years before starting antiretroviral therapy. This sequence originates from a man aged 50 to 60 with HIV. V gene TRBV7-2 combines with J gene TRBJ2-2; TRBD2 matches at 9 bases. The CDR3 DNA sequence: TGTGCCAGCAGCTCTTTAGCGGGAGTCGGGAACGGGGAGCTGTTTTTT. Its protein is CASSSLAGVGNGELFF.